This T cell receptor beta chain was found in a study of T cell changes during pregnancy in multiple sclerosis. TCRdb's table, derived via immunoSEQ multiplex PCR, lists solely in-frame clones and lacks some. The sample consists of tens of thousands of clones, more than 85% of them appearing once. After removal of 0 bases from V and 3 bases from J, the junction contained 5 bases not matched to a gene. CDR1 and CDR2 from the germline V gene are SGHRS and YFSETQ. This CDR3 contains 17 residues. The V and J genes are TRBV5-1 and TRBJ2-3, with TRBD2 matching 12 bases. The sequence was obtained from a female donor in good health, enrolled as a control in a pregnancy study. The specimen comprised peripheral blood, sampled in the third trimester of pregnancy. For the CDR3, the DNA is TGCGCCAGCAGCTTGGAGACTAGCGGGAGAGGTACAGATACGCAGTATTTT. Its protein is CASSLETSGRGTDTQYF. The entire variable domain, with the rest obtained from reference TRBV5-1 and TRBJ2-3, is as follows: KAGVTQTPRYLIKTRGQQVTLSCSPISGHRSVSWYQQTPGQGLQFLFEYFSETQRNKGNFPGRFSGRQFSNSRSEMNVSTLELGDSALYLCASSLETSGRGTDTQYFGPGTRLTVL.